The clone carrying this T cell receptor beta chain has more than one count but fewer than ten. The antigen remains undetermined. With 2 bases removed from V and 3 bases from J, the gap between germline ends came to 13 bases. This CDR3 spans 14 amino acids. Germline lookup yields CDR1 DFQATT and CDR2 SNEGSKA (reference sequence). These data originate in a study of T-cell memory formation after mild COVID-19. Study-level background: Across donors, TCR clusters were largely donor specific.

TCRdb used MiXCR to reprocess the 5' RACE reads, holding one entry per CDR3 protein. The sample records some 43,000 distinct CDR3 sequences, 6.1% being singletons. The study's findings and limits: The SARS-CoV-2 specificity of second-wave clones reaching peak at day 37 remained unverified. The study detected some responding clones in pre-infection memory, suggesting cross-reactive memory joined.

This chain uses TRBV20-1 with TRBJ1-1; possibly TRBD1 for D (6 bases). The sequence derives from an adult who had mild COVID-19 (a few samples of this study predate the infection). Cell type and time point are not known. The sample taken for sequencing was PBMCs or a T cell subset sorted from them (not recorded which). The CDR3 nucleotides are TGCAGTGCTAGACCCCCCCCAGGGGACACTGAAGCTTTCTTT. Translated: CSARPPPGDTEAFF.